Each of the 14 T cell receptor beta chains below was sequenced from the same sample in a study of T cells in Graves' hyperthyroidism and ophthalmopathy. From RNA transcripts, TCR beta CDR3 regions were amplified. RT-PCR in the first round (using the HTBI primer set) targeted the TCR CDR3. TCRdb reprocessed the multiplex PCR reads via MiXCR and lists one record per CDR3 protein. The table includes around 56,000 distinct CDR3 sequences, roughly 52% detected once. Sequencing was done on a sample of blood. All receptors derive from a woman aged 30 to 39 with Graves' ophthalmopathy.

The gene calls are TRBV2 and TRBJ2-7; a possible D gene is TRBD2 (6 bases). The V gene lost 6 bases and the J gene lost 1 base, with 13 bases spanning the gap. The germline CDR1 and CDR2 sequences are SNHLY and FYNNEI. CDR3 size: 14 residues. In DNA, the CDR3 is TGTGCCAGCAGAATGGGGACTCAGTCCTACGAGCAGTACTTC. Amino acids: CASRMGTQSYEQYF.

This clonotype has a count of ten or more. The V call is TRBV5-1, the J call TRBJ1-1; D uncertain. V was pared by 4 bases and J by 0 bases, with 7 bases between. From germline, CDR1 is SGHRS and CDR2 YFSETQ. The CDR3 extends over 13 amino acids. The CDR3 protein is CASSREMNTEAFF. For the CDR3, the DNA is TGCGCCAGCAGCCGGGAAATGAACACTGAAGCTTTCTTT.

Ten or more counts support this clonotype. This rearrangement joins TRBV20-1 to TRBJ1-2, with D uncertain. Trimming cost V 0 bases and J 5 bases, with 13 bases left between them. This CDR3 is 14 amino acids long. Looked up from germline, CDR1 is DFQATT and CDR2 is SNEGSKA (reference sequence). The CDR3 DNA reads as TGCAGTGCTAGAGATTCAGGCGGAATATATGGCTACACCTTC. Residues: CSARDSGGIYGYTF.

The chain has TRBV24-1 and TRBJ2-3; 9 bases map to TRBD2. Per the germline V gene, CDR1 is KGHDR and CDR2 is SFDVKD. There are 15 residues in the CDR3. V shed 3 bases and J 1 base; nucleotides not matched to a gene: 1. The CDR3 protein is CATSDGGRGTDTQYF. The CDR3 DNA reads as TGTGCCACCAGTGATGGCGGGAGGGGCACAGATACGCAGTATTTT.

This clonotype was seen a single time. The CDR3 here is CSAPDWGGTTYEQYF. CDR3 DNA: TGCAGTGCCCCTGATTGGGGCGGGACCACCTACGAGCAGTACTTC. This chain connects TRBV20-1 to TRBJ2-7; perhaps TRBD2 as D (6 bases). Per the germline V gene, CDR1 is DFQATT and CDR2 is SNEGSKA (reference sequence). The CDR3 sequence is 15 residues long. V lost 6 bases to trimming and J lost 2 bases, with 20 bases between them.

V usage is TRBV6-4 and J usage is TRBJ1-4; possibly TRBD2 for D (6 bases). The end of the DNA aligns better with TRBJ2-2, so the J call may be wrong. CDR1 is MRHNA and CDR2 is SNTAGT in the germline V gene. This CDR3 has 11 amino acids. The CDR3 sequence: CASSRDWELFF. The CDR3, as DNA: TGTGCCAGCAGTCGGGACTGGGAGCTGTTTTTT.

In the case of this clonotype: At one end the junction does not follow the germline gene, possibly because of a read error. The chain carries TRBV20-1 and TRBJ2-3; either TRBD1 or TRBD2 may fit D (6 bases each). Per germline, CDR1 DFQATT and CDR2 SNEGSKA (reference sequence). The CDR3 covers 16 residues. The CDR3 here is CSALTGTRERVDTRYF. The CDR3 nucleotides are TGCAGTGCTTTGACAGGAACGCGGGAAAGGGTAGATACGCGGTACTTT.

This clonotype was seen repeatedly, ten times or more. The gene calls are TRBV12-3 or TRBV12-4 and TRBJ1-1; D remains ambiguous. The V end was cut by 0 bases, the J end by 7 bases, with 12 bases between. The CDR3 loop spans 14 amino acids. The CDR3 nucleotides are TGTGCCAGCAGTTTAGCGCTCGGTTCGGTTGAAGCTTTCTTT. Amino acid sequence: CASSLALGSVEAFF.

V is TRBV10-2 and J is TRBJ1-1, with TRBD1 matching 8 bases. CDR3 size: 14 residues. Germline loops: CDR1 WSHSY, CDR2 SAAADI. The V segment lost 3 bases and the J segment 5 bases; nucleotides outside the gene matches: 5. CDR3 loop: CASSETGGRTEAFF. The DNA for the CDR3 is TGCGCCAGCAGTGAAACAGGGGGGAGGACTGAAGCTTTCTTT.

By share, this clonotype counts as medium-sized. As DNA, the CDR3 is TGTGCCAGCAGCTTAGGTTGGGGCAATGAGCAGTTCTTC. Translation: CASSLGWGNEQFF. This chain links TRBV7-6 with TRBJ2-1; D is uncertain. The CDR3 totals 13 residues. Deletions cut 1 base from V and 6 bases from J, with 7 bases between. CDR1 and CDR2 from the germline V gene are SGHVS and FNYEAQ.

This clonotype appeared many times. J is TRBJ1-5 and V is TRBV4-1; TRBD1 aligns across 7 bases. Germline V gene data show CDR1 as MGHRA and CDR2 as YSYEKL. V lost 1 base and J lost 5; bases outside the gene matches: 5. CDR3 length equals 15 residues. CDR3 sequence (DNA): TGCGCCAGCAGCCAAGTAATCACAGGGGATCAGCCCCAGCATTTT. Its translation: CASSQVITGDQPQHF.

This clonotype was recorded many times. V usage is TRBV4-1 and J usage is TRBJ1-1; no firm D call. This CDR3 contains 13 residues. The V end was cut by 4 bases, the J end by 0 bases, with 6 bases between. Germline V gene data show CDR1 as MGHRA and CDR2 as YSYEKL. Here the CDR3 DNA reads TGCGCCAGCAGCCCGAGATTGAACACTGAAGCTTTCTTT. It is translated as CASSPRLNTEAFF.

The table lists this clonotype with many counts. The chain links TRBV5-5 to TRBJ1-1; 7 bases are shared with TRBD1. Trimming at V came to 4 bases and at J to 5 bases, leaving 17 bases not matched to a gene. Germline V lookup: CDR1 SGHKS, CDR2 YYEKEE (reference sequence). The CDR3 has 17 residues. The CDR3 DNA is TGTGCCAGCAGCACAAGCCTGGGAGGGGGCGGATTGACTGAAGCTTTCTTT. The encoded protein is CASSTSLGGGGLTEAFF. Together with reference TRBV5-5 and TRBJ1-1, the CDR3 gives the full variable domain: DAGVTQSPTHLIKTRGQQVTLRCSPISGHKSVSWYQQVLGQGPQFIFQYYEKEERGRGNFPDRFSARQFPNYSSELNVNALLLGDSALYLCASSTSLGGGGLTEAFFGQGTRLTVV.

This clonotype was detected ten times or more. The V call is TRBV12-3 or TRBV12-4, the J call TRBJ2-7, with 8 bases aligning to TRBD1. V was pared by 4 bases and J by 6 bases, with 8 bases of the junction left unmatched. The CDR3 is 14 amino acids. CDR3 in DNA: TGTGCCAGCAGTTCTATGCGGACAGGGAGCGAGCAGTACTTC. Amino acids: CASSSMRTGSEQYF.